The clone carrying this T cell receptor (beta chain) appeared a few times. Its target is unknown. Time point described: persistent/refractory GD, antithyroid drugs over 5 years with positive TRAb. PBMC RNA was the source of the TCR library. These data belong to a study of regulatory T cells in long-lasting Graves disease. Study in general: Persistence in Graves' disease denoted antithyroid drug use beyond 5 years alongside positive TSH receptor antibodies.

General study results and limits: With a small sample size, accuracy may have been reduced.

Construction of TCR beta libraries relied on iRepertoire HTBI primers and on Arm-PCR targeting CDR3 regions. TCRdb reanalysed the multiplex PCR reads using MiXCR and keeps one entry per CDR3 protein. The sample lists a few hundred thousand distinct CDR3 sequences; approximately 25% were seen once. Trimming removed 2 bases from V and 0 bases from J, with 5 bases in between. CDR1 and CDR2 (germline): MGHDK, SYGVNS. The CDR3 contains 14 residues. The sequencing here drew on peripheral blood mononuclear cells (PBMCs), taken when the disease was refractory, from a patient treated with antithyroid drugs. The chain has TRBV25-1 and TRBJ1-5, with no clear D. The sequence was obtained from a woman aged 35 to 49 with Graves disease. CDR3 amino acids: CASSEMDSNQPQHF. The CDR3 coding sequence is TGTGCCAGCAGTGAAATGGATAGCAATCAGCCCCAGCATTTT.